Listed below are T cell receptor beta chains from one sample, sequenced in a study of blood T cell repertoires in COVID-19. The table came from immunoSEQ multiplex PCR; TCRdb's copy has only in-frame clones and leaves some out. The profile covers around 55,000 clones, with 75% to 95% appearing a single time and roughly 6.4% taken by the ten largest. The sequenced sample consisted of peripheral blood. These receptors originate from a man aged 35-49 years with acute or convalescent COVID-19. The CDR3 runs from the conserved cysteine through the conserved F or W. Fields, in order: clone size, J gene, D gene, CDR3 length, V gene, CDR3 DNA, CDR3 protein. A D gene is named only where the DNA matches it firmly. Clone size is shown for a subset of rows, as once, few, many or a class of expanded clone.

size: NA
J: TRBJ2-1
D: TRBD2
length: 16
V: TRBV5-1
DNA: TGCGCCAGCAGGGAAGCACCGGGAGGGGTGAGGAATGAGCAGTTCTTC
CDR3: CASREAPGGVRNEQFF

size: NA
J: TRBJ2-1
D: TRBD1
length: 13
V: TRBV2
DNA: TGTGCCAGCAGTGAAACTACGGGACAGAGGCAGTTCTTC
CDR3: CASSETTGQRQFF

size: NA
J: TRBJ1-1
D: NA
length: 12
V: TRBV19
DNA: TGTGCCAGTAGAATCGGGGACACTGAAGCTTTCTTT
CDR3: CASRIGDTEAFF

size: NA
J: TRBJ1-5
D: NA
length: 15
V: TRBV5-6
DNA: TGTGCCAGCAGCTTGCGGGGGGCCCCTAATCAGCCCCAGCATTTT
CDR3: CASSLRGAPNQPQHF

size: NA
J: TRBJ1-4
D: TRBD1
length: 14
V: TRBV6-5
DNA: TGTGCCAGCAGTTACTCCGGACAGGAGGAAAAACTGTTTTTT
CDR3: CASSYSGQEEKLFF

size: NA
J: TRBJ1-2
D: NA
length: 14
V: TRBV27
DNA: TGTGCCAGCAGGACGACAGCCACTAACTATGGCTACACCTTC
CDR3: CASRTTATNYGYTF

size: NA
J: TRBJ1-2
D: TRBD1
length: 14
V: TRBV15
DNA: TGTGCCACCAGCACCCGGCAGGGGGACTATGGCTACACCTTC
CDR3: CATSTRQGDYGYTF

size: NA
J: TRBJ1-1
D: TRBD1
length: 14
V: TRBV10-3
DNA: TGTGCCATCAGTGAAGGGGGACAGGGGACTGAAGCTTTCTTT
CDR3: CAISEGGQGTEAFF

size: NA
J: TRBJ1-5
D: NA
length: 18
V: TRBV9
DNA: TGTGCCAGCAGCCGCGGGCCCGGGAAAGCCTCGGGTGATCAGCCCCAGCATTTT
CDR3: CASSRGPGKASGDQPQHF

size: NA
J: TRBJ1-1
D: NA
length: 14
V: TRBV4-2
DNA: TGTGCCAGCAGCCAAGACTATCATAACACTGAAGCTTTCTTT
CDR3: CASSQDYHNTEAFF

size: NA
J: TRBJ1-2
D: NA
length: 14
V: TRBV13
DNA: TGTGCCAGCAGCTCAACACAGGGAGGGTATGGCTACACCTTC
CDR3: CASSSTQGGYGYTF

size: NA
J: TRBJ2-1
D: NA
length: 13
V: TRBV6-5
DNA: TGTGCCACCCGTCCGGACTACTTAAAGGAGCAGTTCTTC
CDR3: CATRPDYLKEQFF

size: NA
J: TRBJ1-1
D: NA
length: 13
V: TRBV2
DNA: TGTGCCAGCAGCGGTACAGGGAGCACTGAAGCTTTCTTT
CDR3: CASSGTGSTEAFF

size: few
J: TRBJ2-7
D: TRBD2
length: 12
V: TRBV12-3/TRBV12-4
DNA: TGTGCCAGCAGTCCGACTAGCGGGAGGCTGTACTTC
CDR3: CASSPTSGRLYF

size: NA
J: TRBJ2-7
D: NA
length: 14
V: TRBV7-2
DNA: TGTGCCAGCAGCTTAGGAGGGGGCTCCTACGAGCAGTACTTC
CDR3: CASSLGGGSYEQYF

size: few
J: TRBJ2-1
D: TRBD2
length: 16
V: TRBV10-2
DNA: TGCGCCAGCAGTGATTCTAGCGGAACCTCCTACAATGAGCAGTTCTTC
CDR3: CASSDSSGTSYNEQFF

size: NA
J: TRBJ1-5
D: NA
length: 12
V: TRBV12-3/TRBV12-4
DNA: TGTGCCAGCAGTACTTTTAATCAGCCCCAGCATTTT
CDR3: CASSTFNQPQHF

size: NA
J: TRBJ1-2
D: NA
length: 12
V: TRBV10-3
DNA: TGTGCCATCAGCCGGGGGAAAGGTGGCTACACCTTC
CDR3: CAISRGKGGYTF

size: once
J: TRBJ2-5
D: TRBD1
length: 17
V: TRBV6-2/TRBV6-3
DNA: TGTGCCAGCAGTTATTTTCCGGGACAGGGTTTTAGAGAGACCCAGTACTTC
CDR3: CASSYFPGQGFRETQYF

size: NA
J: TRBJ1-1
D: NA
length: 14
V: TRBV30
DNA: TGTGCCTGGACCCCTACAGGGTTGTACACTGAAGCTTTCTTT
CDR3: CAWTPTGLYTEAFF

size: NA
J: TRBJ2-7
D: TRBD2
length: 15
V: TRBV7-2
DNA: TGTGCCAGCAGCCCCCGGCGGGAGGGAGGTTACGAGCAGTACTTC
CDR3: CASSPRREGGYEQYF

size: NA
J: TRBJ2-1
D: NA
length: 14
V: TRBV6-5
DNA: TGTGCCAGCAGTTACCGTTGGGGAGACAATGAGCAGTTCTTC
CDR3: CASSYRWGDNEQFF

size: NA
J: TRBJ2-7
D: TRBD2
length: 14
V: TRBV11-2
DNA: TGTGCCAGCAGCTTCGGGGGAGGGCGCTACGAGCAGTACTTC
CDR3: CASSFGGGRYEQYF

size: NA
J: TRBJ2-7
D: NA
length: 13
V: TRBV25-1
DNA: TGTGCCAGCAGTGAATTGGCTAGCTACGAGCAGTACTTC
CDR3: CASSELASYEQYF

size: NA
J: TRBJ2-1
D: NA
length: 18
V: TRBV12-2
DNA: TGTGCAAGTCGCCCCACGTATCCCGGGACTAGCGCAAACAATGAGCAGTTCTTC
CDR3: CASRPTYPGTSANNEQFF

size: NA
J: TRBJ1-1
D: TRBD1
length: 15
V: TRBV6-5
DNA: TGTGCCAGCAGCTCCGGGACAGGGGGCCGGACTGAAGCTTTCTTT
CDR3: CASSSGTGGRTEAFF

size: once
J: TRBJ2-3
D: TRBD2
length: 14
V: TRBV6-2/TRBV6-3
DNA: TGTGCCAGCAGCCTAGCGGGCCTCGAGAATACGCAGTATTTT
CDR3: CASSLAGLENTQYF

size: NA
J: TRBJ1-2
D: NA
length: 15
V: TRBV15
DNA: TGTGCCACCAGCAGAGTAGAAAACCCGACGGGTGGCTACACCTTC
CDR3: CATSRVENPTGGYTF

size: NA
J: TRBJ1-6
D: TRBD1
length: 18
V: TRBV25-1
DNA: TGTGCCAGCAGTAACGGACAGGGGATTCGCCCCTATAATTCACCCCTCCACTTT
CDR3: CASSNGQGIRPYNSPLHF

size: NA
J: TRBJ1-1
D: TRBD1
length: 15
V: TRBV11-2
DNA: TGTGCCAGCAGCAGAGGCTACAGGGGAGGAACTGAAGCTTTCTTT
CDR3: CASSRGYRGGTEAFF

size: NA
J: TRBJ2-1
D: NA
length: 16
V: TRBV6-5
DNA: TGTGCCAGCAGTTACTTGCGGGGTAACTCCTACAATGAGCAGTTCTTC
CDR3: CASSYLRGNSYNEQFF

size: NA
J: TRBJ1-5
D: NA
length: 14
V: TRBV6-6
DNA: TGTGCCAGCAGTTACTCGGGAGAAGGTCAGCCCCAGCATTTT
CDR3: CASSYSGEGQPQHF

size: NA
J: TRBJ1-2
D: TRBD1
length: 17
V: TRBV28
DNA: TGTGCCAGCAGTCCGTCGATACAGGGGGCAATTTACTATGGCTACACCTTC
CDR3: CASSPSIQGAIYYGYTF

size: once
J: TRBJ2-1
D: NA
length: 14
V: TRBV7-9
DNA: TGTGCCAGCAGCTTAGGGAGCGGATACAATGAGCAGTTCTTC
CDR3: CASSLGSGYNEQFF

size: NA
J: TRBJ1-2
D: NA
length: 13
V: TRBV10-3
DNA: TGTGCCATCAGTGAGGGGGCCGACTATGGCTACACCTTC
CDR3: CAISEGADYGYTF

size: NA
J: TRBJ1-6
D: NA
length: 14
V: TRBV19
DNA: TGTGCCAGTAGGTTCGACAGGACTAATTCACCCCTCCACTTT
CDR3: CASRFDRTNSPLHF

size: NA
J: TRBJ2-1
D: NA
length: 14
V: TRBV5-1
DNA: TGCGCCAGCGGCCAACAGGGTCTTAACAATGAGCAGTTCTTC
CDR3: CASGQQGLNNEQFF

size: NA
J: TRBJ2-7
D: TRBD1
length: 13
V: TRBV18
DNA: TGTGCCAGCTCGCAGGGACAGGGTTACGAGCAGTACTTC
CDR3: CASSQGQGYEQYF

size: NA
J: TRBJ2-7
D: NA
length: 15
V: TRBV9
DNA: TGTGCCAGCAGCGTAGAGGCTAGCGAGGCCTACGAGCAGTACTTC
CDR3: CASSVEASEAYEQYF

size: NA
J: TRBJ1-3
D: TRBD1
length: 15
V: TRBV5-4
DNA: TGTGCCAGCAGCAACGGGACAGAAAGTAAAAACACCATATATTTT
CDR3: CASSNGTESKNTIYF

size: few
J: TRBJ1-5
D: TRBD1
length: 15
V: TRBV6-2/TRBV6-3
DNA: TGTGCCAGCAGTTACGAGGGGGCGAGCAATCAGCCCCAGCATTTT
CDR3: CASSYEGASNQPQHF

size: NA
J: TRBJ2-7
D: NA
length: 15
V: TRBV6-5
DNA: TGTGCCAGCAGTTACTCCACAGGGACGATCTACGAGCAGTACTTC
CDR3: CASSYSTGTIYEQYF

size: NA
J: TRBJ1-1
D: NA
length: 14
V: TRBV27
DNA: TGTGCCAGCAGTTTCGTCAGGGGGAACACTGAAGCTTTCTTT
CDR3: CASSFVRGNTEAFF

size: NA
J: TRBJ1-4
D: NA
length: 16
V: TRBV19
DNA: TGTGCCAGTAGTATAGGGGGAGGGCCATCTAATGAAAAACTGTTTTTT
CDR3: CASSIGGGPSNEKLFF

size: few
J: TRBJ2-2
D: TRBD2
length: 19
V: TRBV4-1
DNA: TGCGCCAGCAGCCAAGATTCGCCTAGCGGGAGAGGAATCACCGGGGAGCTGTTTTTT
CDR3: CASSQDSPSGRGITGELFF

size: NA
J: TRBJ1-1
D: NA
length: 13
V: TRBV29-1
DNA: TGCAGCGTTGAGGGGAGGGGGGGCACTGAAGCTTTCTTT
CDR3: CSVEGRGGTEAFF

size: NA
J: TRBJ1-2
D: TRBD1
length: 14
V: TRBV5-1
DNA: TGCGCCAGCAGCCAAGGGGGCGCGAGCTATGGCTACACCTTC
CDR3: CASSQGGASYGYTF

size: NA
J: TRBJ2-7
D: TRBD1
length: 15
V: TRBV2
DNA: TGTGCCAGCAGAGTTACAGGGGGCGGCTACTACGAGCAGTACTTC
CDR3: CASRVTGGGYYEQYF

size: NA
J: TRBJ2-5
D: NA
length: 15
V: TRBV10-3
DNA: TGTGCCATCAGTGAGTCGCAGGGTTTCCAAGAGACCCAGTACTTC
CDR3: CAISESQGFQETQYF

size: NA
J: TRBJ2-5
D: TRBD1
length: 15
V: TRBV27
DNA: TGTGCCAGCAGTTCAGGACAGGGGGCCCAAGAGACCCAGTACTTC
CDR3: CASSSGQGAQETQYF

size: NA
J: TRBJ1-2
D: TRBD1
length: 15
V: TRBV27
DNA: TGTGCCAGCCGGGACCTCGCAGGGGGCTATAATGGCTACACCTTC
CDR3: CASRDLAGGYNGYTF

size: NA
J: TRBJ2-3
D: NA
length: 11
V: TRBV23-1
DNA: TGCGCCAGCAGTCCAGGAGATACGCAGTATTTT
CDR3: CASSPGDTQYF

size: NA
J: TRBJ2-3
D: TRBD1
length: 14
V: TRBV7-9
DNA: TGTGCCAGCAGCTTAACAGGGGTGCGAGATACGCAGTATTTT
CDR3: CASSLTGVRDTQYF

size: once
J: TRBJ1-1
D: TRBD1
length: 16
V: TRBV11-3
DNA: TGTGCCAGCAGCTTAAGAGGGACAGCCCTCGGCACTGAAGCTTTCTTT
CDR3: CASSLRGTALGTEAFF

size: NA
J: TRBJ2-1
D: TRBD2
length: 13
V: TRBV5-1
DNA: TGCGCCAGCAGCTTCCCTAGCGGGAATGAGCAGTTCTTC
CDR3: CASSFPSGNEQFF